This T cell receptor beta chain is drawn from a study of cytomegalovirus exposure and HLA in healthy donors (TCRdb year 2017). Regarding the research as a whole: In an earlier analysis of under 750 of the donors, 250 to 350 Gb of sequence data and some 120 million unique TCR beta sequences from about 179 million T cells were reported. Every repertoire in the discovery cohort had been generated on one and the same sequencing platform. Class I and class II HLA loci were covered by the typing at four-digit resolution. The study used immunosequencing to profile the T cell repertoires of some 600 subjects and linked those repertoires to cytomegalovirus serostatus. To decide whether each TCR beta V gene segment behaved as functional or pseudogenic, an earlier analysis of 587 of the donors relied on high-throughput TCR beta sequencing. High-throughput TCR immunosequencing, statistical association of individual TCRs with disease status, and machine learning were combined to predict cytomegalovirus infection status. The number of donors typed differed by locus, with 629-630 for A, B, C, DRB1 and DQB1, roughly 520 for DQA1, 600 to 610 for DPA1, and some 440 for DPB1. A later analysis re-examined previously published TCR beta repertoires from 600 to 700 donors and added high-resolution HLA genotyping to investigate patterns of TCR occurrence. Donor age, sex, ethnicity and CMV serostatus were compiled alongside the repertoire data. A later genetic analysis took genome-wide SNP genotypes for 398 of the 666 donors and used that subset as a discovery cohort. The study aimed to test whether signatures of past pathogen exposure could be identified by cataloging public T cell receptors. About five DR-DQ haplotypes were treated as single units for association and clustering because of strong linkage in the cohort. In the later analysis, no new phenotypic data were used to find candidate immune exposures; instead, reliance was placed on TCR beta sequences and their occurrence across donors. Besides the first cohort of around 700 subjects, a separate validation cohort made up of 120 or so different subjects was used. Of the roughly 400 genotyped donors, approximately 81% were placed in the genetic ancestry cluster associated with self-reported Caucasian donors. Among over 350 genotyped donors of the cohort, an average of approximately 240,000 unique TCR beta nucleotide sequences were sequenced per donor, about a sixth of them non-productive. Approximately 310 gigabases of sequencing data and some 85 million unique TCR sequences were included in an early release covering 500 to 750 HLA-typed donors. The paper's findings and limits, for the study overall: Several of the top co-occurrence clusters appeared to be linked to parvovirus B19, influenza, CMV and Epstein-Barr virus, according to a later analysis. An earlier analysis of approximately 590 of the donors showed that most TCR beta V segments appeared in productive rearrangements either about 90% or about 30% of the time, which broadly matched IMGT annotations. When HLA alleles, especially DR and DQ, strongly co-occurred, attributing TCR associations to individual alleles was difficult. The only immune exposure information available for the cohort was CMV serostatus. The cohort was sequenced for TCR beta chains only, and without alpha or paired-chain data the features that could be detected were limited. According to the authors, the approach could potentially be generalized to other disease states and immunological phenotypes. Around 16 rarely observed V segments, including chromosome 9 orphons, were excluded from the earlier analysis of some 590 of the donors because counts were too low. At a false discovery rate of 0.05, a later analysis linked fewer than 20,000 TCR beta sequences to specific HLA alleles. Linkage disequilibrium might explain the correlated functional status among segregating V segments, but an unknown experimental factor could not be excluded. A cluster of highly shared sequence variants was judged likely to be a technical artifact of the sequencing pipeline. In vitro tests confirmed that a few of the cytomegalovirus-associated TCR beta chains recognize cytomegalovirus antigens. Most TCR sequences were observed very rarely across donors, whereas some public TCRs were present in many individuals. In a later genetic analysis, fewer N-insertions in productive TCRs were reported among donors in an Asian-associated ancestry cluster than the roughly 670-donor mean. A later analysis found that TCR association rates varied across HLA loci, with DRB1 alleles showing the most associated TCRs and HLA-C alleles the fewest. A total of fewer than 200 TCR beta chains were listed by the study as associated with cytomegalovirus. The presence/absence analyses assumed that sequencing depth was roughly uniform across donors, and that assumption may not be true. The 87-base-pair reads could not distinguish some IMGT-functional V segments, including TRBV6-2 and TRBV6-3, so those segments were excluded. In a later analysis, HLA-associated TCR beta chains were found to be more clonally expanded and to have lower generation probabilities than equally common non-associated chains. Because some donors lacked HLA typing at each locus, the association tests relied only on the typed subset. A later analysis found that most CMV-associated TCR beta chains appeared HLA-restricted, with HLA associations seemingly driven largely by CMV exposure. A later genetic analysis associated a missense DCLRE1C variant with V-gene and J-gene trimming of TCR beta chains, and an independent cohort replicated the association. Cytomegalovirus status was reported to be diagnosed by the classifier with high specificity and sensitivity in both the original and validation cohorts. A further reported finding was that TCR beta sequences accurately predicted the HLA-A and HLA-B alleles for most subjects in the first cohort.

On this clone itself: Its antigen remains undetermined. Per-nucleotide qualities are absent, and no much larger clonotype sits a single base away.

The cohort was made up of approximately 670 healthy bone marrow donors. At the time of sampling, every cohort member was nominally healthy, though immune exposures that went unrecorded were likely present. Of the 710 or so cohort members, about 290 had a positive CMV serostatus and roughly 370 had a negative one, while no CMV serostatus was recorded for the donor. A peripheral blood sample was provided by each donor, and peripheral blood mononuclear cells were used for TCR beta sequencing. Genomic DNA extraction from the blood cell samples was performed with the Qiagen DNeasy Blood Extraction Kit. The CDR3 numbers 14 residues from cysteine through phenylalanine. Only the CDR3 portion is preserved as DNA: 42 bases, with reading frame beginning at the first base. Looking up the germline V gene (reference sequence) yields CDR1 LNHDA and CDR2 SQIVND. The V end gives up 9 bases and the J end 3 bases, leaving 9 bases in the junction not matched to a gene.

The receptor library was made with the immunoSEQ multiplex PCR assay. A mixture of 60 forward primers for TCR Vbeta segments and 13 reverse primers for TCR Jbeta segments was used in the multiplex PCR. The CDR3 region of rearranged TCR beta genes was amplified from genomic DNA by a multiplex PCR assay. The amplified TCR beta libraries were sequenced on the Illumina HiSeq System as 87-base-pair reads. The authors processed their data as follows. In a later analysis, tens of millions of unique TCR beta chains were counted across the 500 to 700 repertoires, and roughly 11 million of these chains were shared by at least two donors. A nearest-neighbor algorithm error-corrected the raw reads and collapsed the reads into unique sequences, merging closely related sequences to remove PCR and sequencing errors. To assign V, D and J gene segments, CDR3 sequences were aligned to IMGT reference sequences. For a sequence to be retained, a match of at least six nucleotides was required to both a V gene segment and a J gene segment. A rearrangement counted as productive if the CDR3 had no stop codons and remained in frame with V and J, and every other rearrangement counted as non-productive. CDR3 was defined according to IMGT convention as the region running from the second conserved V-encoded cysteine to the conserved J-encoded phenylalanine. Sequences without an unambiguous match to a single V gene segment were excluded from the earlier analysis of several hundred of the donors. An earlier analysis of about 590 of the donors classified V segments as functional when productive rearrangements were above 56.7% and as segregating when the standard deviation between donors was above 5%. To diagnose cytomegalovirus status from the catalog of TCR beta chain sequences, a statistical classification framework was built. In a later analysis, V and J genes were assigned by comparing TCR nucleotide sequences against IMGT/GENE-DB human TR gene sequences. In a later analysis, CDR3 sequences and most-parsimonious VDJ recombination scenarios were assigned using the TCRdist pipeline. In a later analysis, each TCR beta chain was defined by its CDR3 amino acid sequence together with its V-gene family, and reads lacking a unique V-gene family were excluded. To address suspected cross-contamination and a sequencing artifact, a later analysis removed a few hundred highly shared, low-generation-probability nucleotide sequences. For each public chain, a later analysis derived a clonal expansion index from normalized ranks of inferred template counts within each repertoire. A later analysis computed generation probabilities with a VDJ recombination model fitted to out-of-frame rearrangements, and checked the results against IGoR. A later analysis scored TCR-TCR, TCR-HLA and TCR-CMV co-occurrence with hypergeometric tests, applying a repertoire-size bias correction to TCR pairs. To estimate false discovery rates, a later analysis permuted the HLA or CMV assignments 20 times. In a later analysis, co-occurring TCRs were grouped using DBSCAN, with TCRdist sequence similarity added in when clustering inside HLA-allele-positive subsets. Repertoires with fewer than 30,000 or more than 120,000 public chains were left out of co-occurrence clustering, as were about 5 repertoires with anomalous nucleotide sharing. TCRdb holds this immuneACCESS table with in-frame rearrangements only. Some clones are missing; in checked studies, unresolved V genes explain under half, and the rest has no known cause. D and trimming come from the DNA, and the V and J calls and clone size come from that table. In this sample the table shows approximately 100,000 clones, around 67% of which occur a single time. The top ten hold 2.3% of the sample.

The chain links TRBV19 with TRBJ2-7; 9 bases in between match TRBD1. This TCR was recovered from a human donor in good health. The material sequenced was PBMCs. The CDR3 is CASSRQDRGYEQYF. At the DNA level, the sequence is TGTGCCAGCTCGCGTCAGGACAGGGGCTACGAGCAGTACTTC.